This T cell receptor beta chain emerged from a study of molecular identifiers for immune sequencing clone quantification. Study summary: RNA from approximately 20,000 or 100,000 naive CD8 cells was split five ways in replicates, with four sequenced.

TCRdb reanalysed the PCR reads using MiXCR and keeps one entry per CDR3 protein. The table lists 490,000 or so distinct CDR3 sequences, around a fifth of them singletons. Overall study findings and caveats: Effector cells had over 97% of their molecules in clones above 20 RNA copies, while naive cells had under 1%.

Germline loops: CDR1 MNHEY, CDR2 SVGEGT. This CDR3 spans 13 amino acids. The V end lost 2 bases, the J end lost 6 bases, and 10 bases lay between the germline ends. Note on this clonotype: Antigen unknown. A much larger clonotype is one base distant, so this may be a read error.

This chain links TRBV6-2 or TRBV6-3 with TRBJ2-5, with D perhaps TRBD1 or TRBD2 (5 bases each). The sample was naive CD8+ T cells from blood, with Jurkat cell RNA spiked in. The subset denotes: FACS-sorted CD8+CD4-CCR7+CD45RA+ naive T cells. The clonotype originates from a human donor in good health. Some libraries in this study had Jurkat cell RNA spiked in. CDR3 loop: CASSYVGRKTQYF. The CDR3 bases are TGTGCCAGCAGTTACGTGGGACGAAAGACCCAGTACTTC.